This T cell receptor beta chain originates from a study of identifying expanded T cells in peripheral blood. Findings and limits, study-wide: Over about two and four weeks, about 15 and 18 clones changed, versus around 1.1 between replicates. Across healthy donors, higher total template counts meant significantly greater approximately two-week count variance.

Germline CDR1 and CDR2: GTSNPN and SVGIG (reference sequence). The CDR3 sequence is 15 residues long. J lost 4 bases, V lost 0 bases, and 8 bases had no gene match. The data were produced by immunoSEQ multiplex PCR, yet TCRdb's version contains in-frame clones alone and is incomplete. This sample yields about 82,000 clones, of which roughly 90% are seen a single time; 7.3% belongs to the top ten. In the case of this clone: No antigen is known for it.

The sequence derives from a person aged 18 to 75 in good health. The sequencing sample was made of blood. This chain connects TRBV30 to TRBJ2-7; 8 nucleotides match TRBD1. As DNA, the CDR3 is TGTGCCTGGAGTGTACCAGGACAGGGAAAGTACGAGCAGTACTTC. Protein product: CAWSVPGQGKYEQYF.